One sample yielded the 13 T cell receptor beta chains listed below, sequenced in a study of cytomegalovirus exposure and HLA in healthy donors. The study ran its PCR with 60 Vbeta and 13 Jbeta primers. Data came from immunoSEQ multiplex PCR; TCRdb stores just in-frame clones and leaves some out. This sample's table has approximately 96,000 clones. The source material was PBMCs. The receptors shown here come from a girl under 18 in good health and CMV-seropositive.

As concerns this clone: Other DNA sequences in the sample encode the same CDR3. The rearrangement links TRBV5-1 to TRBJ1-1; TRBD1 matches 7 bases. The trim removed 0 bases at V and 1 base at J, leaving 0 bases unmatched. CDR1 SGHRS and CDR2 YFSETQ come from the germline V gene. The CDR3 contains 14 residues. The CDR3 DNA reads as TGCGCCAGCAGCTTGGGGACAGGGAACACTGAAGCTTTCTTT. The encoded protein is CASSLGTGNTEAFF.

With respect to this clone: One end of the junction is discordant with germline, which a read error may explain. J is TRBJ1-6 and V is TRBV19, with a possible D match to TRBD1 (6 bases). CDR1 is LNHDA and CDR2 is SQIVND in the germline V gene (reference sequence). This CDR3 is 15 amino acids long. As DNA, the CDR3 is TGTGCCAGTAGTATCTTCGGGGGGCCTAATTCACACCTCCACTTT. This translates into CASSIFGGPNSHLHF.

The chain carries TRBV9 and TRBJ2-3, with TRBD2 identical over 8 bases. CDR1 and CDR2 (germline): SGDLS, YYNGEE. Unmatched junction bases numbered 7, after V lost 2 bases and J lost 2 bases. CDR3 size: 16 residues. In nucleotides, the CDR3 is TGTGCCAGCAGCGTTATCGCCGGGGGGGCCACAGATACGCAGTATTTT. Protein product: CASSVIAGGATDTQYF. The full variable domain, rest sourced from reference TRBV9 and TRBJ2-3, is DSGVTQTPKHLITATGQRVTLRCSPRSGDLSVYWYQQSLDQGLQFLIQYYNGEERAKGNILERFSAQQFPDLHSELNLSSLELGDSALYFCASSVIAGGATDTQYFGPGTRLTVL.

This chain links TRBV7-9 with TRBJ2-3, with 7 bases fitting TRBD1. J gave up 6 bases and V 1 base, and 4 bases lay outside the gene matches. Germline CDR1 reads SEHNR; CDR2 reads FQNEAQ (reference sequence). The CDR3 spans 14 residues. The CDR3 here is CASSLGGGFDTQYF. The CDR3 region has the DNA TGTGCCAGCAGCTTAGGAGGGGGCTTCGATACGCAGTATTTT.

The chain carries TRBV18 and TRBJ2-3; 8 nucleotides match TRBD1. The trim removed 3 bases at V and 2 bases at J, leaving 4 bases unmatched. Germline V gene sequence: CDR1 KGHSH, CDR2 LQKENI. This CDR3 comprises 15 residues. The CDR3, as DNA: TGTGCCAGCTCACCGCAGCAGGGGGCCACAGATACGCAGTATTTT. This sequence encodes CASSPQQGATDTQYF.

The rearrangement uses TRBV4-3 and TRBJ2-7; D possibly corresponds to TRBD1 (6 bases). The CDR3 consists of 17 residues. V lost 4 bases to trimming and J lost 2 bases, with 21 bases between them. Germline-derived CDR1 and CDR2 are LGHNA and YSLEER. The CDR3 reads CASSPTQPGTMTYEQYV. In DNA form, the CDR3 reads TGCGCCAGCAGCCCCACACAACCGGGGACAATGACCTACGAGCAGTACGTC.

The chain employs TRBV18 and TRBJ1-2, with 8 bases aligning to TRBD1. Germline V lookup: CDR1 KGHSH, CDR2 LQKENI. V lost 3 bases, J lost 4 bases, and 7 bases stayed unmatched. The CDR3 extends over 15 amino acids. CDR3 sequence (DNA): TGTGCCAGCTCACCCGGACAGGGCAGGATCTATGGCTACACCTTC. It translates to CASSPGQGRIYGYTF.

The DNA for the CDR3 is TGTGCCAGCAGCGTAGAGACAGAATCCTACGAGCAGTACTTC. Encoded protein: CASSVETESYEQYF. The rearrangement joins TRBV9 to TRBJ2-7; D may be TRBD1 (5 bases). The V end lost 0 bases, the J end lost 1 base, and 8 bases lay between the germline ends. The germline V gene encodes CDR1 SGDLS and CDR2 YYNGEE. The length of the CDR3 is 14 residues.

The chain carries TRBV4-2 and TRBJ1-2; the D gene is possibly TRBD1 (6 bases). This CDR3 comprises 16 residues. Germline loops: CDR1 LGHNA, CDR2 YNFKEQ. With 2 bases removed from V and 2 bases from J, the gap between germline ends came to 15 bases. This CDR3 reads CASSQPRQDPNYGYTF. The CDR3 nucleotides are TGTGCCAGCAGCCAACCACGACAGGACCCAAACTATGGCTACACCTTC.

The CDR3 coding sequence is TGCGCCAGCCAGCCAATGGCGGGGGACTACAATGAGCAGTTCTTC. It is translated as CASQPMAGDYNEQFF. The chain joins TRBV5-1 to TRBJ2-1; 7 bases are a match to TRBD2. Trimming at V came to 7 bases and at J to 3 bases, leaving 10 bases not matched to a gene. Per the germline V gene, CDR1 is SGHRS and CDR2 is YFSETQ. The CDR3 is 15 amino acids.

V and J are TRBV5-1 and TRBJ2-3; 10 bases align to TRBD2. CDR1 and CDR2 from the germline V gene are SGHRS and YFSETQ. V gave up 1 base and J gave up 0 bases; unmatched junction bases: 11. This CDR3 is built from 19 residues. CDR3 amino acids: CASSLRASGGPSSTDTQYF. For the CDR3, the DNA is TGCGCCAGCAGCTTGCGGGCTAGCGGGGGCCCGTCTAGCACAGATACGCAGTATTTT. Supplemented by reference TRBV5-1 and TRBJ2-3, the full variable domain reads KAGVTQTPRYLIKTRGQQVTLSCSPISGHRSVSWYQQTPGQGLQFLFEYFSETQRNKGNFPGRFSGRQFSNSRSEMNVSTLELGDSALYLCASSLRASGGPSSTDTQYFGPGTRLTVL.

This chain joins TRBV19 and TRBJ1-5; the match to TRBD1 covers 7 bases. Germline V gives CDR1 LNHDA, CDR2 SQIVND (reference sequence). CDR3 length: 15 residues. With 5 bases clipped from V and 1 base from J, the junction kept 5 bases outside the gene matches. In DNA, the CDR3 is TGTGCCAGTAGTGTGCGGACAGGAAGCAATCAGCCCCAGCATTTT. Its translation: CASSVRTGSNQPQHF.

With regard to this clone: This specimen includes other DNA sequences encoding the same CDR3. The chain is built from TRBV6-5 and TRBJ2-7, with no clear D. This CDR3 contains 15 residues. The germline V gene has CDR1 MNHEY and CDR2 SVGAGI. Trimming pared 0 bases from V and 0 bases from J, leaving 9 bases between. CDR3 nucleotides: TGTGCCAGCAGTTACTCGCGCCTAAGCTCCTACGAGCAGTACTTC. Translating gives CASSYSRLSSYEQYF.